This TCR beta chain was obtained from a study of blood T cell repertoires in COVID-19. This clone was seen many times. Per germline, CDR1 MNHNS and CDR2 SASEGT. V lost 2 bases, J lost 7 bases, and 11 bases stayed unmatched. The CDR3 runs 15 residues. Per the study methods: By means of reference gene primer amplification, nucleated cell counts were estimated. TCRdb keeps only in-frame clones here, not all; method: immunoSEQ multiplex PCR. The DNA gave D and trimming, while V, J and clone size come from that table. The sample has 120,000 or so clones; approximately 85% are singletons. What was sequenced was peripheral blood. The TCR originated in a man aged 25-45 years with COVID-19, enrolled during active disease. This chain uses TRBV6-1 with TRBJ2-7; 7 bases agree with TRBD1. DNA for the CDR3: TGTGCCAGCAGTGAAAGGGACAGCTATACGGTGGAGCAGTACTTC. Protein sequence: CASSERDSYTVEQYF.